This T cell receptor beta chain was captured in a study of CD8+ T cells in alopecia areata. Study summary: Treated patients were given oral tofacitinib, which was dosed at 5 to 10 mg twice daily.

Treatment: oral pan-JAK inhibitor, 5-10 mg twice daily. Remarks on this clone: What it binds is unknown.

Extracted from the samples, RNA was reverse transcribed into cDNA to serve as the sequencing template. Here immunoSEQ multiplex PCR was the method, and the copy in TCRdb shows in-frame clones only, minus some. Of fewer than 350,000 clones in the sample, about three fifths were seen once. Whole-study findings and limits: Normal skin contains resident alphabeta T cells, and these are also sequenced in scalp samples. Scalp clonality and expanded CD8+ clones among the top 100 showed significant decreases with tofacitinib. It was less clear whether patients shared TCRs than it was in mice, possibly because of HLA.

CDR1 WSHSY and CDR2 SAAADI come from the germline V gene. The CDR3 spans 13 residues. Trimming cost V 8 bases and J 6 bases, with 17 bases left between them. The TCR comes from a human donor with alopecia areata. The material sequenced was CD4+ T cells sorted from blood, taken at week 24, from a patient treated with tofacitinib. The chain combines TRBV10-2 with TRBJ2-7; possibly TRBD1 for D (5 bases). Here the CDR3 DNA reads TGCGCCAGCCAAACAGGCCCCGGACGCGAGCAGTACTTC. Amino acid sequence: CASQTGPGREQYF.